This T cell receptor beta chain was captured by sequencing in a study of regulatory T cells in long-lasting Graves disease. Time point indicated: newly diagnosed GD, antithyroid drugs for less than 3 months. Generation of the TCR library employed RNA extracted from PBMCs. This clonotype was counted many times. Investigators prepared the TCR beta libraries by applying iRepertoire HTBI primers and Arm-PCR of CDR3 regions. Each CDR3 protein gets one entry after TCRdb re-called the multiplex PCR reads with MiXCR. The sample shows 500,000 or so distinct CDR3 sequences, approximately 14% of them seen only once. This same sample was also taken into another study, of T cells in Graves' hyperthyroidism and ophthalmopathy.

The specimen comprised peripheral blood mononuclear cells (PBMCs), sampled at new diagnosis, from a patient treated with antithyroid drugs. The source of this sequence is a woman in her 50s with Graves disease.

CDR3: CASSHPPGQGVRSTEAFF. The CDR3 bases are TGTGCCAGCAGCCACCCCCCGGGACAGGGAGTCCGGAGCACTGAAGCTTTCTTT. The genes are TRBV3-1 and TRBJ1-1; TRBD1 aligns across 9 bases. This CDR3 has 18 residues. V gave up 3 bases and J gave up 4 bases; unmatched junction bases: 15. The germline V gene has CDR1 LGHDT and CDR2 YNNKEL (reference sequence). Supplemented by reference TRBV3-1 and TRBJ1-1, the full variable domain reads DTAVSQTPKYLVTQMGNDKSIKCEQNLGHDTMYWYKQDSKKFLKIMFSYNNKELIINETVPNRFSPKSPDKAHLNLHINSLELGDSAVYFCASSHPPGQGVRSTEAFFGQGTRLTVV.